This T cell receptor beta chain was profiled in a study of early T cells in non-severe SARS-CoV-2 infection. As part of library construction, unique molecular identifiers were attached to individual cDNA molecules. TCRdb reprocessed the 5' RACE reads via MiXCR and lists one record per CDR3 protein. Of about 56,000 distinct CDR3 sequences in the sample, approximately 10% were seen once. This CDR3 is 14 amino acids long. With V trimmed by 7 bases and J by 10 bases, 10 bases remained unmatched. The sequence derives from an adult who was a healthcare worker with PCR-confirmed SARS-CoV-2 infection or an uninfected control (not recorded which). The chain uses TRBV12-3 or TRBV12-4 and TRBJ2-1; TRBD2 matches at 10 bases. Sequencing was carried out using whole blood. DNA for the CDR3: TGTGCCAGCACGGGAATAGCGGGAGGAAACGAGCAGTTCTTC. Protein sequence: CASTGIAGGNEQFF.